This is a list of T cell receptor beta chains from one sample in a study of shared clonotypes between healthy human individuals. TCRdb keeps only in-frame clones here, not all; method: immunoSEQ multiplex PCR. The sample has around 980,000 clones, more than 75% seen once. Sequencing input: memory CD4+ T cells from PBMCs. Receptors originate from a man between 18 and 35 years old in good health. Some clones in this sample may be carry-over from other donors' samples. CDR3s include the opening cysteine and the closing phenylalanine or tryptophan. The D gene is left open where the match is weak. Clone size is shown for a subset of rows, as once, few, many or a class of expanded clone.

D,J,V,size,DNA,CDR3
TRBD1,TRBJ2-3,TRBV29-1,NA,TGCAGCACTGACAGGGGAGAAGGGACAGATACGCAGTATTTT,CSTDRGEGTDTQYF
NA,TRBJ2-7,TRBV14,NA,TGTGCCAGCAGCCAAGACCGGGAAAGGTACGAGCAGTACTTC,CASSQDRERYEQYF
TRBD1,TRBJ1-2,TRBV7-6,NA,TGTGCCAGCAGCTTAACAGGGGCGGATGGCTACACCTTC,CASSLTGADGYTF
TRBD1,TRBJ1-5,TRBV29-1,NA,TGCAGCGTGGGACAGGGGAATCAGCCCCAGCATTTT,CSVGQGNQPQHF
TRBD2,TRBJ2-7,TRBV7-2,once,TGTGCCAGCAGCTTAGTCCCCGGGAGGGCCCACGAGCAGTACTTC,CASSLVPGRAHEQYF
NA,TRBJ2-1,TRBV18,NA,TGTGCCAGCTCTAGGGGCTCCGGCGGCTACAATGAGCAGTTCTTC,CASSRGSGGYNEQFF
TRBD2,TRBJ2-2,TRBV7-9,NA,TGTGCCAGCAGCCCTGTGACTAGCGGGATAACTGGGGGGGAGCTGTTTTTT,CASSPVTSGITGGELFF
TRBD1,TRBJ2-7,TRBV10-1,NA,TGCGCCAGCAGCCAGGGGGCCAGGTACGAGCAGTACTTC,CASSQGARYEQYF
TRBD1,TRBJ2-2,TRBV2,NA,TGTGCCAGCTCACTTTTAGGGACAGGGGCTAACACCGGGGAGCTGTTTTTT,CASSLLGTGANTGELFF
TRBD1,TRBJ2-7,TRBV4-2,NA,TGTGCCAGCAGCTCGGGGGACAGGGGCTACGAGCAGTACTTC,CASSSGDRGYEQYF
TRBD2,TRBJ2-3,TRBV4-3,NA,TGCGCCAGCAGCCTCGGGGAACTAGCGGGCCGCACAGATACGCAGTATTTT,CASSLGELAGRTDTQYF
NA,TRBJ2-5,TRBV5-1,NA,TGCGCCAGCAGCCCGGGGGGCACCCAAGAGACCCAGTACTTC,CASSPGGTQETQYF
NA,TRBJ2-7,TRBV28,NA,TGTGCCAGCAGCTTACCCGAGGCGGACCAGCAGTACTTC,CASSLPEADQQYF
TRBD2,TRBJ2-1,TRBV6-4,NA,TGTGCCAGCAGTACCGGGACTAGCGGGAGTAGCCCGTTCTTC,CASSTGTSGSSPFF
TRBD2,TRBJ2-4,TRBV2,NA,TGTGCCAGCAGTGTAGGACTAGCGGGAGTTTCAGCCAAAAACATTCAGTACTTC,CASSVGLAGVSAKNIQYF
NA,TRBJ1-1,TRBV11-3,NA,TGTGCCAGCAGCTTCGGACCCTCCAACACTGAAGCTTTCTTT,CASSFGPSNTEAFF